This TCR beta chain is from a study of T cell responses to AZD1222 COVID-19 vaccine. Findings of the study overall: In a largely white British group with more females than males, clonal diversity was possibly underestimated.

Assay: immunoSEQ multiplex PCR; the TCRdb copy retains only in-frame clones and omits some. The data show some 130,000 clones, around four fifths seen once. The CDR3 has 18 residues. Trimming took 2 bases from V and 4 from J; bases not matched to a gene: 9. CDR1 and CDR2 from the germline V gene are SGHTA and FQGNSA. A word on this clone: Its antigen is not identified.

This sequence originates from an adult in good health. Sequenced here: peripheral blood, sampled on day 0 of AZD1222 vaccination. V usage is TRBV7-2 and J usage is TRBJ2-2; TRBD2 matches 11 bases. The CDR3 DNA follows: TGTGCCAGCAGCTTAAGTATTAGCGGGGGGGCCCGCACCGGGGAGCTGTTTTTT. It encodes CASSLSISGGARTGELFF.